The 29 T cell receptor beta chains below come from one sample, sequenced in a study of T cell clones after liver transplantation. Measured with immunoSEQ multiplex PCR; TCRdb has only the in-frame clones, and not every one. The data show about 75,000 clones, roughly 84% seen once. The sample consisted of CD4+ T cells from blood, taken around 50 months after liver transplant. The origin of the receptors is a human patient who received a liver transplant. The graft donor may have given rise to some T cells.

A note on this clone: The junction shows a germline mismatch at one end, possibly a read error. V usage is TRBV6-6 and J usage is TRBJ1-5, with TRBD1 matching over 8 bases. Germline CDR1 is MNHNY and CDR2 is SVGAGI (reference sequence). This CDR3 has 16 residues. Written as DNA, the CDR3 is TGTGCCAGCAGCCCTGGAGGGACAGGACGTATTCAGACCCAGCATTTT. Translated: CASSPGGTGRIQTQHF.

This clone occurred a few times. The chain carries TRBV10-3 and TRBJ2-3, with D tentatively TRBD1 or TRBD2 (6 bases each). The V and J ends lost 2 bases and 5 bases respectively, with 20 bases between them. This CDR3 region has 17 residues. Germline values: CDR1 ENHRY, CDR2 SYGVKD. The CDR3 protein is CAISEPPGGGRGDTQYF. CDR3 in DNA: TGTGCCATCAGTGAGCCTCCTGGTGGGGGGCGGGGAGATACGCAGTATTTT.

This clone appeared a single time. The chain joins TRBV5-6 to TRBJ2-2, with D perhaps assigned TRBD1 or TRBD2 (5 bases each). The germline V and J ends were trimmed by 0 bases and 7 bases, with 13 bases remaining between them. Looked up from germline, CDR1 is SGHDT and CDR2 is YYEEEE. The CDR3 is made up of 15 amino acids. The DNA for the CDR3 is TGTGCCAGCAGCTTGGATTTAGGGACGGGCGGGGAGCTGTTTTTT. Translated: CASSLDLGTGGELFF.

The chain recombines TRBV5-1 with TRBJ2-3; D unresolved. Germline CDR1 and CDR2: SGHRS and YFSETQ. This CDR3 comprises 13 residues. Trimming removed 3 bases from V and 2 bases from J, with 7 bases in between. CDR3 nucleotides: TGCGCCAGCAGCTGGACGGTCACAGATACGCAGTATTTT. It is translated as CASSWTVTDTQYF. Supplemented by reference TRBV5-1 and TRBJ2-3, the full variable domain reads KAGVTQTPRYLIKTRGQQVTLSCSPISGHRSVSWYQQTPGQGLQFLFEYFSETQRNKGNFPGRFSGRQFSNSRSEMNVSTLELGDSALYLCASSWTVTDTQYFGPGTRLTVL.

This chain joins TRBV28 and TRBJ2-6; 9 bases map to TRBD1. Germline V gene lookup returns CDR1 MDHEN and CDR2 SYDVKM. After removal of 6 bases from V and 0 bases from J, the junction contained 3 bases not matched to a gene. The CDR3 spans 16 residues. This chain's CDR3 is CASRRTGDSGANVLTF. The CDR3 bases are TGTGCCAGCAGACGGACAGGGGACTCTGGGGCCAACGTCCTGACTTTC.

This sequence joins TRBV10-3 and TRBJ1-1; D not resolved. Trimming took off 0 bases at V and 2 bases at J, with 10 bases between the two ends. The CDR3 covers 15 residues. The germline CDR1 and CDR2 sequences are ENHRY and SYGVKD. CDR3 in amino acids: CAISESKSANTEAFF. In nucleotides, the CDR3 is TGTGCCATCAGTGAGTCGAAGTCGGCAAACACTGAAGCTTTCTTT.

The rearrangement joins TRBV6-1 to TRBJ2-3, with D perhaps TRBD2 (6 bases). The CDR3 sequence is 14 residues long. The ends were cut back, 7 bases at V and 0 bases at J, with 11 bases in the middle. The germline V gene has CDR1 MNHNS and CDR2 SASEGT. This CDR3 reads CASKSGTSTDTQYF. The CDR3 coding sequence is TGTGCCAGCAAGTCCGGGACTAGCACAGATACGCAGTATTTT.

This rearrangement joins TRBV25-1 to TRBJ2-2, with D unclear. The germline V and J ends were trimmed by 4 bases and 4 bases, with 7 bases remaining between them. CDR3 length: 13 residues. CDR1 and CDR2 from the germline V gene are MGHDK and SYGVNS. CDR3 coding DNA: TGTGCCAGCAGTGGTACAGCCACCGGGGAGCTGTTTTTT. It specifies CASSGTATGELFF.

This clone was observed once. The chain uses TRBV2 and TRBJ2-1; D gene unclear. The germline V gene has CDR1 SNHLY and CDR2 FYNNEI. The CDR3 extends over 13 amino acids. The V gene lost 2 bases and the J gene lost 4 bases, with 6 bases spanning the gap. CDR3: CASSETIYNEQFF. For the CDR3, the DNA is TGTGCCAGCAGTGAAACTATATACAATGAGCAGTTCTTC.

The chain joins TRBV5-1 to TRBJ2-7, with 7 bases that match TRBD2. The ends lost 0 bases at V and 1 base at J; junction bases unmatched: 7. The CDR3 has 16 amino acids. CDR1 is SGHRS and CDR2 is YFSETQ in the germline V gene. CDR3 DNA: TGCGCCAGCAGCTTGGCCGCGACTAGCCGATCCTACGAGCAGTACTTC. Protein sequence: CASSLAATSRSYEQYF.

The chain joins TRBV2 to TRBJ1-2; no reliable D call. This CDR3 is built from 12 residues. Trimming removed 6 bases from V and 8 bases from J, with 13 bases in between. Germline V gene lookup returns CDR1 SNHLY and CDR2 FYNNEI. CDR3 coding DNA: TGTGCCAGCAGCCTTGCTACACGGGGCTACACCTTC. It yields the protein CASSLATRGYTF.

The chain links TRBV11-1 to TRBJ1-1; D ambiguous. The CDR3 totals 13 residues. From germline, CDR1 is SGHAT and CDR2 FQDESV (reference sequence). The V end lost 1 base, the J end lost 0 bases, and 3 bases lay between the germline ends. DNA of the CDR3: TGTGCCAGCAGCTTAGACCTGAACACTGAAGCTTTCTTT. Translation gives CASSLDLNTEAFF.

V is TRBV7-9 and J is TRBJ1-5, with D unclear. Trimming shortened V by 2 bases and J by 5 bases, and 10 bases separated the two germline ends. Germline loops: CDR1 SEHNR, CDR2 FQNEAQ (reference sequence). The CDR3 is 14 residues long. For the CDR3, the DNA is TGTGCCAGCAGCTTATCTTACGGAGATCAGCCCCAGCATTTT. Amino acid sequence: CASSLSYGDQPQHF.

The table lists this clone with a few counts. The chain carries TRBV18 and TRBJ2-7; D is perhaps TRBD2 (5 bases). The CDR3 runs to 14 residues. Germline values: CDR1 KGHSH, CDR2 LQKENI. The V end was cut by 4 bases, the J end by 0 bases, with 10 bases between. CDR3 bases: TGTGCCAGCTCACGGGAGCGGAGCTCCTACGAGCAGTACTTC. Its protein is CASSRERSSYEQYF.

The chain recombines TRBV11-2 with TRBJ1-4; the match to TRBD1 covers 7 bases. CDR1 SGHAT and CDR2 FQNNGV come from the germline V gene. This CDR3 is built from 15 residues. V dropped 4 bases and J dropped 5; count of bases not matched to a gene: 7. The CDR3 DNA reads TGTGCCAGCAGCTCCCTCAGGGGGAGAAATGAAAAACTGTTTTTT. Its translation is CASSSLRGRNEKLFF.

The rearrangement links TRBV4-3 to TRBJ1-5; TRBD1 is a possible D gene (6 bases). The CDR3 is 15 residues long. V was cut by 4 bases and J by 1 base, with 11 bases left in between. Germline CDR1 and CDR2: LGHNA and YSLEER. CDR3 DNA sequence: TGCGCCAGCAGCCTGAACGACAGGAGCAATCAGCCCCAGCATTTT. It codes for CASSLNDRSNQPQHF.

The chain couples TRBV7-2 to TRBJ2-5; the match to TRBD1 covers 10 bases. The CDR3 has 15 residues. The V gene's germline CDR1 is SGHTA and CDR2 FQGNSA. V lost 6 bases and J lost 1; bases outside the gene matches: 5. Here the CDR3 DNA reads TGTGCCAGCAGACTTAGGACAGGGGGCCAAGAGACCCAGTACTTC. This encodes CASRLRTGGQETQYF.

The chain is built from TRBV19 and TRBJ2-7; either TRBD1 or TRBD2 may supply D (5 bases each). Germline V lookup: CDR1 LNHDA, CDR2 SQIVND (reference sequence). V lost 6 bases, J lost 5 bases, and 14 bases lay in between. The CDR3 loop spans 13 amino acids. The CDR3: CASRDRGVDEQYF. The DNA for the CDR3 is TGTGCCAGTAGGGATCGGGGCGTCGACGAGCAGTACTTC.

The rearrangement links TRBV27 to TRBJ2-1; 7 bases are shared with TRBD2. Trimming removed 6 bases from V and 0 bases from J; junction bases left unmatched: 5. Germline V gives CDR1 MNHEY, CDR2 SMNVEV (reference sequence). CDR3 length: 15 residues. The chain's CDR3 is CASRTSVSSYNEQFF. The DNA of the CDR3 is TGTGCCAGCAGAACTAGCGTGAGCTCCTACAATGAGCAGTTCTTC.

The CDR3 DNA reads as TGTGCCAGCAGCCCGAGCGGGGGAGGGGAGACCCAGTACTTC. Protein sequence: CASSPSGGGETQYF. This chain joins TRBV7-2 and TRBJ2-5; 8 bases are a match to TRBD2. The CDR3 spans 14 residues. V dropped 5 bases and J dropped 5; count of bases not matched to a gene: 7. The V gene's germline CDR1 is SGHTA and CDR2 FQGNSA.

V usage is TRBV19 and J usage is TRBJ1-5, with D perhaps TRBD1 (5 bases). CDR1 and CDR2 (germline): LNHDA, SQIVND (reference sequence). V lost 3 bases and J 3 bases, leaving 12 bases between the germline ends. The CDR3 loop spans 15 amino acids. The CDR3 reads CASSISGWDNQPQHF. Written as DNA, the CDR3 is TGTGCCAGTAGTATTTCAGGGTGGGACAATCAGCCCCAGCATTTT.

As for this clone: One end of the junction varies from germline; a read error may be responsible. V gene TRBV7-7 combines with J gene TRBJ2-5; D is ambiguous. The germline CDR1 and CDR2 sequences are SSHAT and FNYEAQ (reference sequence). This CDR3 is built from 13 residues. The DNA of the CDR3 is TGTGCTAGCAGCTTTCACGTACAAGAGACCCAGTACTTC. Translation: CASSFHVQETQYF. The variable domain in full, with the rest retrieved from reference TRBV7-7 and TRBJ2-5, is GAGVSQSPRYKVTKRGQDVTLRCDPISSHATLYWYQQALGQGPEFLTYFNYEAQPDKSGLPSDRFSAERPEGSISTLTIQRTEQRDSAMYRCASSFHVQETQYFGPGTRLLVL.

The rearrangement links TRBV9 to TRBJ2-7; D is tentatively TRBD1 or TRBD2 (6 bases each). Trimming stripped 0 bases from V and 3 bases from J, with 10 bases between. This CDR3 comprises 14 residues. CDR1 is SGDLS and CDR2 is YYNGEE in the germline V gene. The chain's CDR3 is CASSVAGASYEQYF. The CDR3 DNA is TGTGCCAGCAGCGTAGCGGGGGCGAGCTACGAGCAGTACTTC.

The chain couples TRBV4-3 to TRBJ2-7, with 11 bases lining up with TRBD1. The CDR3 contains 16 residues. The junction had 16 bases not matched to a gene; V was cut back by 8 bases and J by 7 bases. Germline CDR1 LGHNA, CDR2 YSLEER. As DNA, the CDR3 is TGCGCCAGCTCCGAGCGGGGGACAGGGGGTTCGTGGGAGCAGTACTTC. Amino acids: CASSERGTGGSWEQYF.

V is TRBV29-1 and J is TRBJ2-2; D possibly corresponds to TRBD1 (7 bases). CDR3 length: 14 amino acids. CDR1 and CDR2 from the germline V gene are SQVTM and ANQGSEA. Trimming left V 6 bases short and J 2 bases short, with 13 bases between. CDR3 DNA sequence: TGCAGCGTCGCGGGACAGATCAACACCGGGGAGCTGTTTTTT. Amino acids: CSVAGQINTGELFF.

This clone was seen a single time. The rearrangement links TRBV18 to TRBJ2-1, with 10 bases aligning to TRBD2. CDR1 and CDR2 (germline): KGHSH, LQKENI. The CDR3 has 14 residues. Unmatched junction bases numbered 0, after V lost 3 bases and J lost 4 bases. In DNA, the CDR3 is TGTGCCAGCTCACCGGGACTAGCGTACAATGAGCAGTTCTTC. Translated: CASSPGLAYNEQFF. The complete variable domain, with remaining parts taken from reference TRBV18 and TRBJ2-1, reads NAGVMQNPRHLVRRRGQEARLRCSPMKGHSHVYWYRQLPEEGLKFMVYLQKENIIDESGMPKERFSAEFPKEGPSILRIQQVVRGDSAAYFCASSPGLAYNEQFFGPGTRLTVL.

The chain uses TRBV2 and TRBJ2-2; TRBD1 agrees at 7 bases. CDR1 is SNHLY, CDR2 FYNNEI, per germline. V shed 11 bases, J shed 2 bases, and the junction held 8 bases outside the gene matches. This CDR3 has 14 amino acids. This chain's CDR3 is CAGKGQINTGELFF. The CDR3 DNA follows: TGTGCCGGCAAGGGACAGATTAACACCGGGGAGCTGTTTTTT.

The chain employs TRBV19 and TRBJ2-3; the D gene is possibly TRBD1 (6 bases). Germline V gene data show CDR1 as LNHDA and CDR2 as SQIVND (reference sequence). V gave up 7 bases and J gave up 3 bases, with 14 bases separating them. The CDR3 contains 14 residues. Here the CDR3 reads CASTLSQGTDTQYF. The CDR3 nucleotides are TGTGCCAGTACCCTCAGCCAGGGGACAGATACGCAGTATTTT.

This chain links TRBV15 with TRBJ1-3; D is unresolved. The CDR3 is 15 amino acids. Germline V gives CDR1 LNHNV, CDR2 YYDKDF (reference sequence). V gave up 0 bases and J gave up 2 bases, with 8 bases separating them. As DNA, the CDR3 is TGTGCCACCAGCAGAGATTTGGGTACTGGAAACACCATATATTTT. This encodes CATSRDLGTGNTIYF.